Below are 22 T cell receptor beta chains sequenced from a single sample in a study of Graves' ophthalmopathy and Graves' hyperthyroidism. As the template, RNA transcripts were used to amplify TCR beta CDR3 regions. The workflow started with a first-round RT-PCR run with HTBI primers and then moved on to a second-round multiplex PCR. Via MiXCR, TCRdb re-called the multiplex PCR reads, giving one row per CDR3 protein. The sample has approximately 700,000 distinct CDR3 sequences, around 40% seen once. Sequences were obtained from peripheral blood. The receptors shown here come from an adult man with Graves' ophthalmopathy.

Regarding this clonotype: At one of its ends the junction is not consistent with the germline gene, which may arise from a read error. CDR3 coding DNA: TGTGCCAACAGCCTAGGGAACGAGCAGTACTTC. Its protein product is CANSLGNEQYF. The V call is TRBV7-9, the J call TRBJ2-7; D not certain. Germline CDR1 and CDR2: SEHNR and FQNEAQ (reference sequence). The CDR3 consists of 11 residues.

This rearrangement joins TRBV6-5 to TRBJ1-1; no definite D call. Germline CDR1 reads MNHEY; CDR2 reads SVGAGI. V was cut by 5 bases and J by 5 bases, with 15 bases left in between. CDR3 size: 14 residues. CDR3 coding DNA: TGTGCCAGCAGTGAGACAAGGATGCGGACTGAAGCTTTCTTT. It is translated as CASSETRMRTEAFF.

This clonotype was counted ten times or more. The chain has TRBV29-1 and TRBJ1-1; 8 bases line up with TRBD1. CDR1 is SQVTM and CDR2 is ANQGSEA in the germline V gene. Trimming at V came to 4 bases and at J to 4 bases, leaving 14 bases not matched to a gene. This CDR3 contains 16 residues. This CDR3 reads CSVVSSVQGASTEAFF. The CDR3, as DNA: TGCAGCGTTGTTAGTTCAGTTCAGGGGGCAAGCACTGAAGCTTTCTTT. Looking up the rest from reference TRBV29-1 and TRBJ1-1 gives the full variable domain: SAVISQKPSRDICQRGTSLTIQCQVDSQVTMMFWYRQQPGQSLTLIATANQGSEATYESGFVIDKFPISRPNLTFSTLTVSNMSPEDSSIYLCSVVSSVQGASTEAFFGQGTRLTVV.

The chain uses TRBV10-3 and TRBJ1-5, with D perhaps TRBD1 (5 bases). The CDR3 loop spans 13 amino acids. The V gene's germline CDR1 is ENHRY and CDR2 SYGVKD. V gave up 10 bases and J gave up 14 bases, with 24 bases separating them. CDR3 nucleotide sequence: TGTGCCAGCAGCCCCGGGGCGACTAGCGCCGAGCATTTT. Translating it yields CASSPGATSAEHF.

This clonotype came up a few times. The CDR3, as DNA: TGCGCCAGCAGCAGCACGGCGAATGAAAAACTGTTTTTT. This codes for CASSSTANEKLFF. The J gene is TRBJ1-4, the V gene TRBV5-1, with D unclear. From germline, CDR1 is SGHRS and CDR2 YFSETQ. V shed 4 bases and J shed 5 bases, with 9 bases lying between them. The CDR3 has 13 amino acids.

The chain uses TRBV11-2 and TRBJ2-7, with 8 bases matching TRBD1. The germline CDR1 and CDR2 sequences are SGHAT and FQNNGV. With 0 bases clipped from V and 9 bases from J, the junction kept 16 bases outside the gene matches. The CDR3 loop spans 17 amino acids. CDR3 coding DNA: TGTGCCAGCAGCTTAGATCGTCCGGGGTCCAGGGGGCTCGGGCAGTACTTC. It translates to CASSLDRPGSRGLGQYF.

J is TRBJ2-1 and V is TRBV7-8; 7 positions agree with TRBD1. The CDR3 loop spans 16 amino acids. The germline gives CDR1 SGHVS, CDR2 FQNEAQ. The V and J ends lost 5 bases and 0 bases, in that order; junction bases with no gene match: 7. CDR3 DNA sequence: TGTGCCAGCAGCACGTGGACAGGTAGCTCCTACAATGAGCAGTTCTTC. It specifies CASSTWTGSSYNEQFF.

Remarks on this clonotype: A much larger clone differs by one base, so this may be a read error. The chain couples TRBV7-7 to TRBJ1-6, with D unresolved. The CDR3 contains 13 residues. Germline assignment: CDR1 SSHAT and CDR2 FNYEAQ (reference sequence). This chain's CDR3 is CAGSLSVGSPLHF. The CDR3 nucleotides are TGTGCCGGCAGCTTATCCGTGGGTTCACCCCTCCACTTT.

With regard to this clonotype: Compared with germline, one end of the junction differs, possibly owing to a read error. The chain uses TRBV5-4 and TRBJ1-2, with 9 bases identical to TRBD1. The CDR3 is 17 residues long. CDR1 is SGHNT, CDR2 YYREEE, per germline (reference sequence). Here the CDR3 reads CAGSTARTGVYNYGYTF. The CDR3 bases are TGTGCCGGCAGCACAGCTCGGACAGGGGTCTACAACTATGGCTACACCTTC.

With respect to this clonotype: One junction end does not reproduce the germline sequence, and a read error may be involved. J is TRBJ1-1 and V is TRBV12-3 or TRBV12-4; tentative D call: TRBD1 (5 bases). The CDR3 is 12 amino acids. CDR3 in amino acids: CAGSTGTFEAFF. Here the CDR3 DNA reads TGTGCCGGCAGCACCGGGACGTTTGAAGCTTTCTTT.

This clonotype was counted at least ten times. The V and J genes are TRBV24-1 and TRBJ1-5, with 9 bases identical to TRBD1. Germline CDR1 is KGHDR and CDR2 is SFDVKD. The length of the CDR3 is 16 residues. Unmatched junction bases numbered 7, after V lost 4 bases and J lost 4 bases. The CDR3 loop is CATSDPGTGMNQPQHF. CDR3 coding DNA: TGTGCCACCAGTGACCCAGGGACAGGGATGAATCAGCCCCAGCATTTT.

This clonotype has ten or more counts. This chain joins TRBV11-2 and TRBJ1-6; 7 bases match TRBD1. Germline V lookup: CDR1 SGHAT, CDR2 FQNNGV. The CDR3 extends over 14 amino acids. With 1 base clipped from V and 9 bases from J, the junction kept 3 bases outside the gene matches. CDR3 sequence reads: CASSLATGPSPLHF. CDR3 nucleotides: TGTGCCAGCAGCTTAGCGACAGGGCCTTCACCCCTCCACTTT.

This sequence joins TRBV5-6 and TRBJ2-5; 8 bases are shared with TRBD2. Germline V gene sequence: CDR1 SGHDT, CDR2 YYEEEE. The CDR3 consists of 15 residues. V lost 5 bases and J lost 2; bases outside the gene matches: 8. The CDR3 sequence: CASSDPAGVQETQYF. The CDR3 nucleotides read TGTGCCAGCAGTGATCCAGCGGGGGTACAAGAGACCCAGTACTTC. Complete variable domain (other parts from reference TRBV5-6 and TRBJ2-5): DAGVTQSPTHLIKTRGQQVTLRCSPKSGHDTVSWYQQALGQGPQFIFQYYEEEERQRGNFPDRFSGHQFPNYSSELNVNALLLGDSALYLCASSDPAGVQETQYFGPGTRLLVL.

This clonotype has just a few counts. This rearrangement joins TRBV9 to TRBJ1-4; D remains unclear. Germline V gene sequence: CDR1 SGDLS, CDR2 YYNGEE. The germline V and J ends were trimmed by 0 bases and 0 bases, with 9 bases remaining between them. CDR3 length: 16 amino acids. This chain's CDR3 is CASSVEGIPTNEKLFF. In DNA, the CDR3 is TGTGCCAGCAGCGTAGAAGGTATTCCAACTAATGAAAAACTGTTTTTT.

The V call is TRBV7-9, the J call TRBJ2-6; a weak D match, TRBD2 (6 bases). Trimming took 6 bases from V and 0 from J, leaving 27 bases between them. CDR3 length equals 21 residues. The germline V gene has CDR1 SEHNR and CDR2 FQNEAQ (reference sequence). DNA of the CDR3: TGTGCCAGCAGTCCAATCAACCCGACGGGACTTTCAAGCTCTGGGGCCAACGTCCTGACTTTC. It codes for CASSPINPTGLSSSGANVLTF.

The V call is TRBV7-8, the J call TRBJ2-5; D gene ambiguous. In germline, CDR1 is SGHVS, CDR2 FQNEAQ. The CDR3 consists of 15 residues. Trimming left V 2 bases short and J 10 bases short, with 20 bases between. Written as DNA, the CDR3 is TGTGCCAGCAGCTTACTCGGGCAGGCCGCTTCTGACCAGTACTTC. Translating gives CASSLLGQAASDQYF.

This chain joins TRBV9 and TRBJ1-2, with D hard to call. The germline gives CDR1 SGDLS, CDR2 YYNGEE. The CDR3 is 11 amino acids. V lost 0 bases, J lost 8 bases, and 5 bases lay in between. Here the CDR3 DNA reads TGTGCCAGCAGCGTAGTGGGGGGCTACACCTTC. Its protein is CASSVVGGYTF.

There are many counts of this clonotype. J is TRBJ1-1 and V is TRBV14; the D gene is possibly TRBD1 (5 bases). The CDR3 is 16 residues long. Trimming removed 3 bases from V and 3 bases from J, with 17 bases in between. Germline CDR1 SGHDN, CDR2 FVKESK. The DNA for the CDR3 is TGTGCCAGCAGCCATGCCGTTGGGGGACGGCACACTGAAGCTTTCTTT. It specifies CASSHAVGGRHTEAFF.

The sample holds a few counts of this clonotype. The rearrangement uses TRBV5-6 and TRBJ1-2; possible D gene TRBD1, 6 bases. The CDR3 covers 13 residues. Between the trimmed V and J ends, which lost 5 bases and 4 bases, there was a span of 12 bases. From germline, CDR1 is SGHDT and CDR2 YYEEEE. This CDR3 reads CASRTGLGYGYTF. CDR3 DNA sequence: TGTGCCAGCAGGACAGGTCTCGGCTATGGCTACACCTTC.

This chain's CDR3 is CASSLMSVPGELFF. The CDR3 DNA is TGTGCCAGCAGTTTAATGTCAGTTCCCGGGGAGCTGTTTTTT. The chain couples TRBV7-9 to TRBJ2-2; D ambiguous. Trimming removed 6 bases at V and 6 bases at J, with 14 bases between. The CDR3 loop spans 14 amino acids. CDR1 and CDR2 (germline): SEHNR, FQNEAQ (reference sequence).

A remark on this clonotype: One junction end disagrees with the germline gene, perhaps due to a read error. V gene TRBV10-3 combines with J gene TRBJ2-7, with TRBD2 as a possible D gene (5 bases). CDR1 and CDR2 (germline): ENHRY, SYGVKD. The CDR3 is 14 amino acids. The CDR3 region has the DNA TGTGCCAGCAGTCACACCATTGGAGGCTGGGAGCAGTACTTC. Protein product: CASSHTIGGWEQYF.

J is TRBJ1-2 and V is TRBV6-6; a weak D match, TRBD1 (6 bases). Trimming removed 10 bases at V and 7 bases at J, with 10 bases between. The length of the CDR3 is 10 residues. Germline CDR1 reads MNHNY; CDR2 reads SVGAGI (reference sequence). CDR3 sequence reads: CATQGSGYTF. CDR3 DNA sequence: TGTGCCACCCAGGGGAGTGGCTACACCTTC.